These 21 T cell receptor beta chains share one sample of origin, sequenced in a study of Graves' ophthalmopathy and Graves' hyperthyroidism (dated by TCRdb to 2016 to 2019). The sequencer listed for this sample is Illumina HiSeq 2000. For repertoire sequencing, TCR beta CDR3 regions were amplified from RNA transcripts. A first-round RT-PCR used HTBI primers with the Qiagen OneStep RT-PCR kit, followed by a second-round multiplex PCR, size selection and purification. In-frame beta chains were kept once TCRdb had trimmed the public reads at Q25 with fastp and called clones with MiXCR. Rows with a matching CDR3 protein are joined into one entry that keeps the most common DNA and genes. Across this sample there are 150,000 or so distinct CDR3 sequences, with over 35% seen only once. Approximately 5.5% of the sample is taken by the ten largest. The sequencing input was peripheral blood. Receptors were obtained from a woman aged 40 to 50 with Graves' ophthalmopathy. Donor details come from another sample of the same person, matched by shared clones.

This clonotype was recorded many times. V and J are TRBV12-3 or TRBV12-4 and TRBJ1-1; a possible D gene is TRBD1 (6 bases). The CDR3 is made up of 17 amino acids. Deletions cut 5 bases from V and 1 base from J, with 20 bases between. CDR3 residues: CASSKRGTGTRNTEAFF. In nucleotides, the CDR3 is TGTGCCAGCAGTAAAAGAGGAACAGGGACAAGGAACACTGAAGCTTTCTTT.

The chain employs TRBV12-3 or TRBV12-4 and TRBJ1-3; TRBD1 aligns across 7 bases. CDR3 size: 15 residues. The junction had 4 bases not matched to a gene; V was cut back by 2 bases and J by 3 bases. In nucleotides, the CDR3 is TGTGCCAGCAGTTTATCAGGGGGAGATGGAAACACCATATATTTT. Translated: CASSLSGGDGNTIYF.

The chain links TRBV12-3 or TRBV12-4 to TRBJ2-5; D gene uncertain. The V gene lost 2 bases and the J gene lost 5 bases, with 15 bases spanning the gap. This CDR3 is 15 amino acids long. The CDR3 spells CASSLTRTDGETQYF. The CDR3, as DNA: TGTGCCAGCAGTTTAACCAGGACCGACGGGGAGACCCAGTACTTC.

There are many counts of this clonotype. The chain joins TRBV6-2 or TRBV6-3 to TRBJ1-2; a possible D gene is TRBD1 (5 bases). V was clipped by 0 bases and J by 1 base, with 15 bases between them. CDR3 size: 17 residues. Germline loops: CDR1 MNHEY, CDR2 SVGEGT. CDR3 sequence: CASSYSKLGGLNYGYTF. The CDR3 coding sequence is TGTGCCAGCAGTTACTCGAAGTTGGGGGGACTTAACTATGGCTACACCTTC.

The chain is built from TRBV2 and TRBJ2-7; 9 positions agree with TRBD2. The CDR3 is 16 residues long. Germline V gene data show CDR1 as SNHLY and CDR2 as FYNNEI. The junction had 5 bases not matched to a gene; V was cut back by 1 base and J by 1 base. The CDR3 coding sequence is TGTGCCAGCAGTGAAGTAGCGGGAGAAGGTTCCTACGAGCAGTACTTC. It encodes CASSEVAGEGSYEQYF. The full variable domain, in which reference TRBV2 and TRBJ2-7 provide the parts outside the CDR3, is EPEVTQTPSHQVTQMGQEVILRCVPISNHLYFYWYRQILGQKVEFLVSFYNNEISEKSEIFDDQFSVERPDGSNFTLKIRSTKLEDSAMYFCASSEVAGEGSYEQYFGPGTRLTVT.

The chain has TRBV7-8 and TRBJ2-4; D is perhaps TRBD2 (5 bases). Germline V CDR1 and CDR2: SGHVS, FQNEAQ. The CDR3 covers 15 residues. V was cut by 3 bases and J by 5 bases, with 14 bases left in between. In nucleotides, the CDR3 is TGTGCCAGCAGCTTCCCCGGGGAGCTCGAAAACATTCAGTACTTC. Protein product: CASSFPGELENIQYF.

With regard to this clonotype: A much bigger clone sits one base away, suggesting this may be a read error. The genes are TRBV6-5 and TRBJ1-5; D uncertain. CDR1 and CDR2 from the germline V gene are MNHEY and SVGAGI. The V end was cut by 4 bases, the J end by 3 bases, with 10 bases between. The CDR3 has 14 amino acids. In nucleotides, the CDR3 is TGTGCCAGCAGTTTAGGACGGGACAATCAGCCCCAGCATTTT. This encodes CASSLGRDNQPQHF.

The sample holds a few counts of this clonotype. A much larger clone lies a single base off, so this may be a read error. The rearrangement joins TRBV7-3 to TRBJ2-5, with D perhaps TRBD1 (6 bases). V lost 1 base, J lost 5 bases, and 14 bases lay in between. There are 15 residues in the CDR3. Germline loops: CDR1 SGHTA, CDR2 FQGTGA. The CDR3 loop is CASSLIPRGPETQYF. Here the CDR3 DNA reads TGTGCCAGCAGCTTAATCCCCAGGGGCCCGGAGACCCAGTACTTC.

The sample holds many counts of this clonotype. The chain links TRBV7-2 to TRBJ1-2, with a possible D match to TRBD1 (5 bases). This CDR3 region has 15 residues. Germline V CDR1 and CDR2: SGHTA, FQGNSA. Trimming took off 3 bases at V and 4 bases at J, with 15 bases between the two ends. DNA of the CDR3: TGTGCCAGCAGCTTGGGGACGGGTAAAAGCTATGGCTACACCTTC. Protein product: CASSLGTGKSYGYTF.

This clonotype was seen many times. The chain is built from TRBV6-2 or TRBV6-3 and TRBJ1-5; TRBD1 matches 10 bases. In germline, CDR1 is MNHEY, CDR2 SVGEGT. The CDR3 extends over 17 amino acids. Trimming removed 5 bases from V and 3 bases from J; junction bases left unmatched: 10. In nucleotides, the CDR3 is TGTGCCAGCAGTCCAAGACAGGGGGCCGCAATCAATCAGCCCCAGCATTTT. This sequence encodes CASSPRQGAAINQPQHF.

This chain connects TRBV20-1 to TRBJ2-5; no firm D call. This CDR3 has 15 residues. V was clipped by 0 bases and J by 5 bases, with 16 bases between them. Germline CDR1 and CDR2: DFQATT and SNEGSKA (reference sequence). The CDR3 coding sequence is TGCAGTGCTAGAGATCAAGCGAGATGGGCGGAGACCCAGTACTTC. The encoded protein is CSARDQARWAETQYF.

This clonotype was detected ten times or more. A much larger clone differs by one base, so this may be a read error. The CDR3 reads CLTIGGGGNQPQYF. The DNA for the CDR3 is TGTCTCACAATAGGGGGCGGAGGCAATCAGCCCCAGTATTTT. The chain links TRBV28 to TRBJ1-5; 7 bases line up with TRBD1. The DNA end is a closer match to TRBJ2-3, so the J assignment may be wrong. Germline V gives CDR1 MDHEN, CDR2 SYDVKM. The CDR3 consists of 14 residues.

This chain joins TRBV6-2 or TRBV6-3 and TRBJ1-5, with D uncertain. V shed 2 bases and J shed 5 bases, with 22 bases lying between them. Per germline, CDR1 MNHEY and CDR2 SVGEGT. The CDR3 contains 18 residues. CDR3 coding DNA: TGTGCCAGCAGTTACAGGCCACCTTCAAGAATGTACCATCAGCCCCAGCATTTT. Amino acids: CASSYRPPSRMYHQPQHF.

The chain joins TRBV6-1 to TRBJ1-2, with 7 bases lining up with TRBD1. Germline lookup yields CDR1 MNHNS and CDR2 SASEGT. The V gene end was trimmed by 5 bases and the J gene end by 2 bases; junction bases not matched to a gene: 5. This CDR3 contains 14 residues. The CDR3 loop is CASSKQGTNYGYTF. The CDR3 nucleotides read TGTGCCAGCAGTAAACAGGGGACAAACTATGGCTACACCTTC.

This clonotype has a count of ten or more. The chain links TRBV12-5 to TRBJ2-5; D is undetermined. V was shortened by 1 base and J by 2 bases, with 8 bases between the two germline ends. The V gene's germline CDR1 is LGHNT and CDR2 FRNRAP. The CDR3 sequence is 14 residues long. The CDR3, as DNA: TGTGCTAGTGGTTTGGGAAGGGCTCAAGAGACCCAGTACTTC. Translating gives CASGLGRAQETQYF.

The chain employs TRBV6-5 and TRBJ2-5; D not resolved. The CDR3 is 11 residues long. Germline loops: CDR1 MNHEY, CDR2 SVGAGI. V was cut by 2 bases and J by 7 bases, with 5 bases left in between. The CDR3 region has the DNA TGTGCCAGCAGTTACGGACGGACCCAGTACTTC. This gives the protein CASSYGRTQYF.

The chain couples TRBV7-2 to TRBJ2-7, with a possible D match to TRBD1 (5 bases). This CDR3 is 15 amino acids long. Per germline, CDR1 SGHTA and CDR2 FQGNSA. Trimming left V 4 bases short and J 7 bases short, with 20 bases between. The CDR3: CASSSWTSGMTEQYF. The CDR3 DNA reads TGTGCCAGCAGCTCCTGGACATCCGGAATGACTGAGCAGTACTTC.

This clonotype was recorded at least ten times. The J gene is TRBJ2-1, the V gene TRBV6-5, with 10 bases fitting TRBD2. V lost 6 bases and J lost 3; bases outside the gene matches: 8. The CDR3 length is 16 residues. Germline lookup yields CDR1 MNHEY and CDR2 SVGAGI. DNA of the CDR3: TGTGCCAGCAGGGGGTTTAGCGGGGGGAACTACAATGAGCAGTTCTTC. Translated, it gives CASRGFSGGNYNEQFF.

The rearrangement joins TRBV6-2 or TRBV6-3 to TRBJ2-5; 8 bases are shared with TRBD1. Germline CDR1 and CDR2: MNHEY and SVGEGT. V dropped 6 bases and J dropped 3; count of bases not matched to a gene: 9. The CDR3 is 15 residues long. Here the CDR3 reads CASRLGQGLEETQYF. In nucleotides, the CDR3 is TGTGCCAGCAGACTAGGACAGGGCCTCGAAGAGACCCAGTACTTC.

This clonotype was seen repeatedly, ten times or more. Here the CDR3 reads CASSLEWTSGYEQYF. CDR3 DNA sequence: TGTGCCAGCAGTTTAGAGTGGACTAGCGGCTACGAGCAGTACTTC. V is TRBV27 and J is TRBJ2-7; 10 bases agree with TRBD2. There are 15 residues in the CDR3. Losses at the gene ends were 2 bases for V and 3 bases for J; bases not matched to a gene: 4. Germline CDR1 reads MNHEY; CDR2 reads SMNVEV (reference sequence).

This sequence joins TRBV27 and TRBJ1-1, with a weak D call TRBD1 (5 bases). V lost 7 bases, J lost 0 bases, and 15 bases lay in between. Germline V gives CDR1 MNHEY, CDR2 SMNVEV (reference sequence). This CDR3 is 15 amino acids long. CDR3 loop: CASNDRGSMNTEAFF. For the CDR3, the DNA is TGTGCCAGCAACGACCGGGGCAGCATGAACACTGAAGCTTTCTTT.